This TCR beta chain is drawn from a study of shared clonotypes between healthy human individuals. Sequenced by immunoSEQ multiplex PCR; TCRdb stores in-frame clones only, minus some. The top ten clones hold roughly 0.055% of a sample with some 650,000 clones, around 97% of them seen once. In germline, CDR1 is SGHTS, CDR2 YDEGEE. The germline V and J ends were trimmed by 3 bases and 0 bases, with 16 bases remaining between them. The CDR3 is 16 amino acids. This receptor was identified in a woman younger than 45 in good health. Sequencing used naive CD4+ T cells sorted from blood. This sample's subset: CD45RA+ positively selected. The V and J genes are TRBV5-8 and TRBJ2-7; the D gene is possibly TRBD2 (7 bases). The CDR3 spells CASSYGLVGGSYEQYF. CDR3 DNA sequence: TGTGCCAGCAGCTATGGACTAGTAGGGGGCTCCTACGAGCAGTACTTC.